Included here is one T cell receptor (beta chain) sequence, with context. Its antigen remains unidentified. Base qualities are not recorded, but no much larger clone differs from it by a single base. This entry is derived from a study of blood T cell repertoires in COVID-19 (dated by TCRdb to about 2020). Regarding the study in general: Samples from collaborators originated in the United States, Italy and Spain and spanned both the acute and convalescent phases of COVID-19. The prospective study material was composed of cDNA or gDNA derived from T cells, B-cell-depleted T cells, or PBMCs. Subjects who had been exposed to COVID-19, were actively infected with it, or had recovered from it provided the deeply sampled blood TCRbeta repertoires that made up the dataset. A freely available public database, intended as a resource for researchers studying the immune response to SARS-CoV-2, is where the repertoires were released. The samples were drawn from two sources: the first 160 participants of the ongoing ImmuneRACE study, and 1,000 to 1,500 subjects contributed by 6 global collaborators. Sample metadata almost always included a de-identified subject ID, COVID-19 status, age in years and sex. Where HLA class I and class II types were available, the types were taken from metadata supplied by the sample provider, not from assay-based typing.

Beyond this particular receptor, the publication reports: Clinical and demographic metadata were provided uncurated, with the amount varying by source and participant.

V and J are truncated by 5 bases and 5 bases respectively, leaving an intervening sequence of 12 bases. Taken from cysteine to phenylalanine, the CDR3 has 13 residues. The entry retains the CDR3 DNA only, 39 bases that are in frame from base 1. CDR1 and CDR2, looked up from the germline V gene, are SGHTA and FQGTGA. In the prospective study, participants were roughly 18 to 100 years old, resided in under 30 geographic areas of the United States, and were enrolled through a virtual design. Cohort assignment in the prospective study relied on participant-reported clinical history from a screening survey and a study questionnaire. Exposed participants had been in contact with someone with a PCR-confirmed or clinician-diagnosed COVID-19 case within 2 weeks of study entry. In the prospective study, whole blood, serum and a nasopharyngeal or oropharyngeal swab were collected from each participant by mobile phlebotomists. Over a roughly 2-month period, participants in the prospective study had the option of providing additional blood draws and questionnaires. Before DNA extraction, blood samples from the prospective study were shipped at room temperature or frozen.

TCRbeta CDR3 regions were amplified from genomic DNA using the immunoSEQ Assay, a bias-controlled multiplex PCR. Per the authors' processing: The number of nucleated cells in each sample was estimated by amplification of reference gene primers within the assay. Sequence reads were collapsed and filtered to measure the absolute abundance of every unique TCRbeta CDR3 rearrangement. For each sample, productive Simpson clonality was calculated by taking the square root of Simpson's diversity index across productive rearrangements. TCRdb carries this immuneACCESS record with in-frame sequences only. Its versions omit some clonotypes, under half of them owing to an unresolved V gene in the studies checked, with the rest unexplained. V, J and clone size reflect that table, while D and trimming were determined from the DNA. Here the sample has around 170,000 clones; 80% occur a single time. The ten most abundant clones make up under 15% of the sample.

Sequencing input: PBMCs or T cells enriched from blood (not recorded which). This chain is built from TRBV7-3 and TRBJ1-1, with TRBD1 as a weak D call on 5 bases. This receptor was identified in a man aged 55 to 69 who had been exposed to COVID-19. CDR3 region: CASSHGRVTEAFF. In nucleotides, the sequence is TGTGCCAGCAGCCACGGCAGGGTTACTGAAGCTTTCTTT. Joined to the reference TRBV7-3 and TRBJ1-1 proteins, this CDR3 gives the full variable domain: GAGVSQTPSNKVTEKGKYVELRCDPISGHTALYWYRQSLGQGPEFLIYFQGTGAADDSGLPNDRFFAVRPEGSVSTLKIQRTERGDSAVYLCASSHGRVTEAFFGQGTRLTVV.